This TCR beta chain came from a study of OX40 agonist ivuxolimab in advanced cancers. General study findings and limits: Mean expanded clone counts were higher in CD8+ than CD4+ T cells. With doses of 0.1 to 3.0 mg/kg, CD4+ and CD8+ blood T cells had undergone clonal expansion by week 6.

Assay used: immunoSEQ multiplex PCR; TCRdb lists only in-frame clones, some missing. This sample carries about 49,000 clones, about 90% of them seen once, and the ten largest clones take around 1.1%. There are 20 residues in the CDR3. Germline V CDR1 and CDR2: MNHNS, SASEGT. With V trimmed by 4 bases and J by 0 bases, 16 bases remained unmatched. As regards this clone: Its antigen remains unknown.

The sequence came from an adult with an advanced solid tumor such as melanoma, head and neck, liver or kidney cancer. The specimen was CD4+ or CD8+ T cells sorted from blood, collected in a trial of the OX40 agonist ivuxolimab. This rearrangement joins TRBV6-1 to TRBJ2-1; 9 bases fit TRBD2. The CDR3 bases are TGTGCCAGCAGTGCCAGACGCCTAGCGGGATTTGGTAGCTCCTACAATGAGCAGTTCTTC. Amino acids: CASSARRLAGFGSSYNEQFF.